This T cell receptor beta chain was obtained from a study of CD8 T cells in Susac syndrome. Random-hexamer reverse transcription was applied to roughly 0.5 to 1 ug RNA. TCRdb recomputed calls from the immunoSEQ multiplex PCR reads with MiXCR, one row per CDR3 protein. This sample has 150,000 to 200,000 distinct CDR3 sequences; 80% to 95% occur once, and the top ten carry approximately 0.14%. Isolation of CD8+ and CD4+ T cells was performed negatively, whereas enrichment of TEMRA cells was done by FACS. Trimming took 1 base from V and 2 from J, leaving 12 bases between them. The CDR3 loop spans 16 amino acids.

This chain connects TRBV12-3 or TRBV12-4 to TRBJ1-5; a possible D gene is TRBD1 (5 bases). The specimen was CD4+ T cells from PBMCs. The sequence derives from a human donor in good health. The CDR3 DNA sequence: TGTGCCAGCAGTTTAGGGATAGGGGTGGGCAATCAGCCCCAGCATTTT. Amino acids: CASSLGIGVGNQPQHF.